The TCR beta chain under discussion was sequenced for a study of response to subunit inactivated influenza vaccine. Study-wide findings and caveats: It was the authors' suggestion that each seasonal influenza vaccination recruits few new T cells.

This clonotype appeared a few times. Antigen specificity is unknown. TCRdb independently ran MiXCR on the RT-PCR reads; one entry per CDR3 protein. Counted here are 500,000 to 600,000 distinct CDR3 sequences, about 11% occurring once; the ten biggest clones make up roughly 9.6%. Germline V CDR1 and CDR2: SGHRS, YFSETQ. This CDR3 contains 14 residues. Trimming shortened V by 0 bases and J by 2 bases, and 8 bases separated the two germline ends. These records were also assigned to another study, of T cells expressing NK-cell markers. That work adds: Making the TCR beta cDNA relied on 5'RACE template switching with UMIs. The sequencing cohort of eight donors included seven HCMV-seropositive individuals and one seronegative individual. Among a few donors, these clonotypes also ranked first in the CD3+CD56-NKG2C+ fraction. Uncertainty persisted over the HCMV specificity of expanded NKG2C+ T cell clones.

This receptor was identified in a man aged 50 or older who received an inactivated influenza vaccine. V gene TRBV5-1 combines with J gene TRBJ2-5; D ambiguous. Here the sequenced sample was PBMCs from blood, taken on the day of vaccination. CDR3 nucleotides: TGCGCCAGCAGCTTGGCGGCTCATCAAGAGACCCAGTACTTC. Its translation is CASSLAAHQETQYF. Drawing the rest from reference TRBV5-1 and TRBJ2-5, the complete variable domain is KAGVTQTPRYLIKTRGQQVTLSCSPISGHRSVSWYQQTPGQGLQFLFEYFSETQRNKGNFPGRFSGRQFSNSRSEMNVSTLELGDSALYLCASSLAAHQETQYFGPGTRLLVL.